Listed below are T cell receptor beta chains from one sample, sequenced in a study of blood T cell repertoires in COVID-19. Generated by immunoSEQ multiplex PCR, the TCRdb table keeps only in-frame clones and is missing some. The sample yields under 95,000 clones, approximately 90% seen once. Material: peripheral blood. Every receptor here comes from a woman aged 45 to 65 with acute or convalescent COVID-19. Both conserved end residues are part of each CDR3. The D gene is left open where the match is weak. Expanded clones get a size class; other rows say once, few or many, or leave the size out.

CDR3aa	CDR3nt	d_gene	v_gene	j_gene	abundance
CASTAGGQMNTEAFF	TGTGCCAGCACCGCGGGGGGACAGATGAACACTGAAGCTTTCTTT	TRBD1	TRBV28	TRBJ1-1	-
CASSQEAGVTYSPLHF	TGTGCCAGCAGCCAAGAGGCCGGGGTAACATATTCACCCCTCCACTTT	-	TRBV3-1/TRBV3-2	TRBJ1-6	-
CASSQGAGENYEQYF	TGCGCCAGCAGCCAAGGAGCGGGAGAGAACTACGAGCAGTACTTC	TRBD2	TRBV4-3	TRBJ2-7	-
CASSLGQDTDTQYF	TGCGCCAGCAGCTTGGGACAGGACACAGATACGCAGTATTTT	-	TRBV5-1	TRBJ2-3	-
CASSQGSRGAYNEQFF	TGCGCCAGCAGCCAAGGGTCGCGGGGGGCCTACAATGAGCAGTTCTTC	TRBD2	TRBV4-1	TRBJ2-1	-
CASKSTRAKETQYF	TGTGCCAGCAAGTCCACTAGGGCAAAAGAGACCCAGTACTTC	-	TRBV14	TRBJ2-5	-
CSPSLPGQGGTWGNSPLHF	TGCAGCCCTTCCCTTCCTGGACAGGGAGGGACCTGGGGGAATTCACCCCTCCACTTT	TRBD1	TRBV29-1	TRBJ1-6	once
CASSIVGQPNYGYTF	TGTGCCAGTAGTATTGTCGGACAGCCCAACTATGGCTACACCTTC	-	TRBV19	TRBJ1-2	-
CASSPGLVDKQQYF	TGTGCCAGCAGCCCCGGACTAGTTGATAAGCAGCAGTACTTC	TRBD2	TRBV7-2	TRBJ2-7	-
CASSPAGGTDEQFF	TGTGCCTCGTCCCCAGCGGGAGGCACAGATGAGCAGTTCTTC	TRBD2	TRBV24-1	TRBJ2-1	-
CASRRGDYEQYF	TGTGCCAGCAGACGGGGGGACTACGAGCAGTACTTC	TRBD2	TRBV12-3/TRBV12-4	TRBJ2-7	-
CASSFSPGTNTGELFF	TGTGCCAGCAGTTTTAGTCCGGGAACGAACACCGGGGAGCTGTTTTTT	-	TRBV7-9	TRBJ2-2	-
CSAITRDSGNEKLFF	TGCAGCGCCATAACACGGGACAGTGGGAATGAAAAACTGTTTTTT	TRBD1	TRBV29-1	TRBJ1-4	-
CASSLGASSYNEQFF	TGTGCCAGCAGCTTGGGTGCTAGCTCCTACAATGAGCAGTTCTTC	-	TRBV5-8	TRBJ2-1	-
CASSPPGQGRTGAFF	TGCGCCAGCAGCCCTCCGGGACAGGGGCGGACTGGAGCTTTCTTT	TRBD1	TRBV5-1	TRBJ1-1	-
CASSLGKTSGGNEQFF	TGTGCCAGCAGCTTAGGAAAGACTAGCGGAGGAAATGAGCAGTTCTTC	TRBD2	TRBV7-9	TRBJ2-1	-
CASSQLGRNRVNEQFF	TGCGCCAGCAGTCAATTGGGGCGGAACAGGGTTAATGAGCAGTTCTTC	-	TRBV23-1	TRBJ2-1	-
CASSSLSGGALNTIYF	TGTGCCAGCAGTTCCCTTTCCGGGGGAGCTCTAAACACCATATATTTT	-	TRBV6-5	TRBJ1-3	-
CASRGGYTF	TGTGCCAGCCGGGGGGGCTACACCTTC	-	TRBV25-1	TRBJ1-2	-
CASRPGTGGLVDQPQHF	TGTGCCAGCAGACCTGGGACAGGGGGCCTGGTGGACCAGCCCCAGCATTTT	TRBD1	TRBV6-2/TRBV6-3	TRBJ1-5	-
CASSLGQGSYQPQHF	TGCGCCAGCAGCTTGGGACAGGGGAGTTATCAGCCCCAGCATTTT	TRBD1	TRBV5-1	TRBJ1-5	-
CASSLGRLGTEAFF	TGCGCCAGCAGCTTGGGCAGGTTGGGCACTGAAGCTTTCTTT	-	TRBV5-1	TRBJ1-1	-
CASRTGRRTTNEKLFF	TGTGCCAGCCGGACAGGGCGGAGAACAACTAATGAAAAACTGTTTTTT	TRBD1	TRBV6-4	TRBJ1-4	-
CASIGGPGELFF	TGTGCCAGCATCGGGGGACCCGGGGAGCTGTTTTTT	-	TRBV28	TRBJ2-2	-
CASTLHRLTGANVLTF	TGTGCCAGCACTCTCCACAGGTTAACAGGGGCCAACGTCCTGACTTTC	-	TRBV2	TRBJ2-6	-
CASSLISTGNTEAFF	TGTGCCAGCAGTTTGATCTCAACAGGGAACACTGAAGCTTTCTTT	-	TRBV5-5	TRBJ1-1	-
CASSSQDRGSAEKLFF	TGTGCCAGCAGCTCCCAGGACAGGGGTTCCGCTGAAAAACTGTTTTTT	TRBD1	TRBV7-9	TRBJ1-4	-
CASSPGQPNEKLFF	TGTGCCAGCAGCCCAGGACAGCCAAATGAAAAACTGTTTTTT	-	TRBV4-2	TRBJ1-4	-
CASGRRETDTQYF	TGTGCCAGCGGGAGGAGGGAAACAGATACGCAGTATTTT	-	TRBV7-3	TRBJ2-3	-
CASSQPSIVVAGGLYEQYF	TGTGCCAGCAGCCAACCTTCGATCGTAGTCGCGGGGGGTCTCTACGAGCAGTACTTC	TRBD2	TRBV4-2	TRBJ2-7	-
CSASPTSGGGQETQYF	TGCAGTGCTAGTCCTACTAGCGGGGGGGGACAAGAGACCCAGTACTTC	TRBD2	TRBV20-1	TRBJ2-5	-
CASSLGGRSVDTQYF	TGTGCCAGCAGCTTAGGCGGTCGGTCCGTGGATACGCAGTATTTT	-	TRBV11-3	TRBJ2-3	-
CASKRGLSPTEAFF	TGTGCCAGTAAGAGGGGACTATCCCCCACTGAAGCTTTCTTT	-	TRBV19	TRBJ1-1	-
CASSSGGADTEAFF	TGCGCCAGCAGCTCCGGGGGAGCGGACACTGAAGCTTTCTTT	-	TRBV5-1	TRBJ1-1	-
CATSDRGTGELFF	TGTGCCACCAGTGATCGGGGCACCGGGGAGCTGTTTTTT	-	TRBV24-1	TRBJ2-2	-
CASSPTGVPSYEQYF	TGTGCCAGCAGCCCGACAGGGGTCCCCTCCTACGAGCAGTACTTC	TRBD1	TRBV7-3	TRBJ2-7	-
CASSRGQAVSSPLHF	TGTGCCAGCAGTAGGGGGCAGGCGGTCAGTTCACCCCTCCACTTT	TRBD1	TRBV2	TRBJ1-6	-
CASSEDSRTGNTIYF	TGTGCCAGCAGCGAGGACAGTCGTACTGGAAACACCATATATTTT	-	TRBV9	TRBJ1-3	-
CASSGPRQGRYEQYF	TGTGCCAGCAGCGGACCCAGACAGGGGCGATACGAGCAGTACTTC	TRBD1	TRBV11-2	TRBJ2-7	-
CASRPQGNYGYTF	TGTGCCAGCCGGCCACAGGGTAACTATGGCTACACCTTC	-	TRBV3-1/TRBV3-2	TRBJ1-2	-